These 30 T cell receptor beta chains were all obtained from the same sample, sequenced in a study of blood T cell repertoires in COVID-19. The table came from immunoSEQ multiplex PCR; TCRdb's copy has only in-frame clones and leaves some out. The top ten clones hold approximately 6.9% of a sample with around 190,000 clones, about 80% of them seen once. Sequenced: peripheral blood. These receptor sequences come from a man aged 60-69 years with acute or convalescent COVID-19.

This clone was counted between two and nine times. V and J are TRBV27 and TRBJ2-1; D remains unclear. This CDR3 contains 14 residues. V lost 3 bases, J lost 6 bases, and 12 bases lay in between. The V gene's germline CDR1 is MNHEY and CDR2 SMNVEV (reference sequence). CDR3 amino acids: CASSLALVVNEQFF. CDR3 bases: TGTGCCAGCAGTTTGGCTCTAGTCGTCAATGAGCAGTTCTTC.

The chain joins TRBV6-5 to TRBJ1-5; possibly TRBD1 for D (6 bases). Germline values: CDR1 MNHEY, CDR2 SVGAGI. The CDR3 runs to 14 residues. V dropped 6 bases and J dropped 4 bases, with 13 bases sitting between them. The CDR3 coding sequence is TGTGCCAGCAGCGCGGACAGAATTAATCAGCCCCAGCATTTT. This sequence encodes CASSADRINQPQHF.

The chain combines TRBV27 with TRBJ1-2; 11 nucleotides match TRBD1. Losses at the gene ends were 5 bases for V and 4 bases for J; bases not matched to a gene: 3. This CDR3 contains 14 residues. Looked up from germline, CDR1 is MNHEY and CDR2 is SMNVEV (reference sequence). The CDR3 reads CASSTGQGVYGYTF. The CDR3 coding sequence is TGTGCCAGCAGTACGGGACAGGGGGTCTATGGCTACACCTTC.

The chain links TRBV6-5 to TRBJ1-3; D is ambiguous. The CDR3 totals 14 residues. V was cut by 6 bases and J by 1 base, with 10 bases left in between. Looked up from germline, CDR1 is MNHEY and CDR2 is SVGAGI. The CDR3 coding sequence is TGTGCCAGCAGCTTTGACTCGTCTGGAAACACCATATATTTT. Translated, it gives CASSFDSSGNTIYF.

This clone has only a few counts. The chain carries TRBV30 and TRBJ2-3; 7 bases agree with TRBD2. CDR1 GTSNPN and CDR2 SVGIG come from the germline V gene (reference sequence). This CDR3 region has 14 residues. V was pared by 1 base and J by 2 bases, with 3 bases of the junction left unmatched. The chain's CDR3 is CAWSGLAVTDTQYF. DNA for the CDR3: TGTGCCTGGAGTGGGCTAGCGGTCACAGATACGCAGTATTTT.

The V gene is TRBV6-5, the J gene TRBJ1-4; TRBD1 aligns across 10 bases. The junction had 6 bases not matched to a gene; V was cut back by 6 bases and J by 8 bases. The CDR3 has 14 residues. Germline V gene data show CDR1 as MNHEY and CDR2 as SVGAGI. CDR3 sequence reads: CASRETGGIEKLFF. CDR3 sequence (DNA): TGTGCCAGCAGAGAGACAGGGGGCATAGAAAAACTGTTTTTT.

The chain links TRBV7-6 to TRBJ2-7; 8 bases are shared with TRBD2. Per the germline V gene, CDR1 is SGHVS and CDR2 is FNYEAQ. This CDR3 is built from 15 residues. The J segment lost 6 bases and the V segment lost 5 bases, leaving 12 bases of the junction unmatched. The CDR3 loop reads CASSTTTSAVGEQYF. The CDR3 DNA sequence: TGTGCCAGCAGCACTACGACTAGCGCGGTAGGCGAGCAGTACTTC.

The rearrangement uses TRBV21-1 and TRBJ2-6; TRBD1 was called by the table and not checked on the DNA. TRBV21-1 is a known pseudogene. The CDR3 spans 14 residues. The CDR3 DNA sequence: TGTGCCAGCAGCAAACACTCTGGGGCCAACGTCCTGACTTTC. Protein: CASSKHSGANVLTF.

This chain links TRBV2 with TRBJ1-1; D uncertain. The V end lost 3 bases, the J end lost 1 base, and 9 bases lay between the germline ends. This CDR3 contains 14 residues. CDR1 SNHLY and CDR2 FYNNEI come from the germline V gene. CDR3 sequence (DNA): TGTGCCAGCAGTGAGAGAACGGGGAACACTGAAGCTTTCTTT. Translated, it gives CASSERTGNTEAFF.

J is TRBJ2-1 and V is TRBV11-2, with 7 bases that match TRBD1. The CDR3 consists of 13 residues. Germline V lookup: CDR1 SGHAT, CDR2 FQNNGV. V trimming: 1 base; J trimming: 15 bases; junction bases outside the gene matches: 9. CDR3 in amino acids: CASSLGQGREMFF. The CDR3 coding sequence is TGTGCCAGCAGCTTAGGACAGGGAAGGGAAATGTTCTTC.

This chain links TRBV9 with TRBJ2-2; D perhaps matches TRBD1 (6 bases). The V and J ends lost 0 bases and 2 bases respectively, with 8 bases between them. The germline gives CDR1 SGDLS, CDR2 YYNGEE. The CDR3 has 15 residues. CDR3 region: CASSVGTVNTGELFF. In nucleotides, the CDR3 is TGTGCCAGCAGCGTAGGGACAGTAAACACCGGGGAGCTGTTTTTT.

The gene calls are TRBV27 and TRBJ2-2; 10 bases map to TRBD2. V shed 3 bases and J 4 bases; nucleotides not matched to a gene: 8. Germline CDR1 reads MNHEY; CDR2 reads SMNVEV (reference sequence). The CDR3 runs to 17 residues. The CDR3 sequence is CASSFWSASGGTGELFF. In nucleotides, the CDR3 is TGTGCCAGCAGTTTCTGGTCGGCTAGCGGGGGCACCGGGGAGCTGTTTTTT.

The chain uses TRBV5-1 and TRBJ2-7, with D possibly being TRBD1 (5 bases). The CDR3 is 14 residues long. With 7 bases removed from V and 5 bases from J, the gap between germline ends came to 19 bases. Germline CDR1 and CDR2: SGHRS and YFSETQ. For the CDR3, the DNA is TGCGCCAGCCCCCCAGGGAACTGGTTGCACGAGCAGTACTTC. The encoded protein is CASPPGNWLHEQYF.

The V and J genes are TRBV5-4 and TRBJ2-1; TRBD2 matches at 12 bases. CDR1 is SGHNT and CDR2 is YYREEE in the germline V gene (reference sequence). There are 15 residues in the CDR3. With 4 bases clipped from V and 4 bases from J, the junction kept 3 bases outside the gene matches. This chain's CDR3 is CASSRTSGVYNEQFF. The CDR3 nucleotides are TGTGCCAGCAGCAGGACTAGCGGGGTTTACAATGAGCAGTTCTTC.

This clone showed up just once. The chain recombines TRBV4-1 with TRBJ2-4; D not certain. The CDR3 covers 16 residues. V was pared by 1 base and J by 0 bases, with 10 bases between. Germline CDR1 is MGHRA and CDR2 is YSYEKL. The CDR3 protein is CASSQVSRLAKNIQYF. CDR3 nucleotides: TGCGCCAGCAGCCAAGTATCCCGACTAGCCAAAAACATTCAGTACTTC.

CDR3: CASGLRQGSNQPQHF. CDR3 nucleotides: TGTGCTAGTGGCCTCCGACAGGGTAGCAATCAGCCCCAGCATTTT. This chain uses TRBV12-5 with TRBJ1-5, with TRBD1 matching 7 bases. CDR1 and CDR2 from the germline V gene are LGHNT and FRNRAP. The CDR3 is 15 amino acids. V was pared by 6 bases and J by 0 bases, with 5 bases of the junction left unmatched.

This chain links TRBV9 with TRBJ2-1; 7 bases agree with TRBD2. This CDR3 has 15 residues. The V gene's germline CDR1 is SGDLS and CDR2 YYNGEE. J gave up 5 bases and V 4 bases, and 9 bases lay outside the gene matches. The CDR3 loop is CASSPIGTTDNEQFF. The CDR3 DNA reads TGTGCCAGCAGCCCCATAGGGACTACAGACAATGAGCAGTTCTTC.

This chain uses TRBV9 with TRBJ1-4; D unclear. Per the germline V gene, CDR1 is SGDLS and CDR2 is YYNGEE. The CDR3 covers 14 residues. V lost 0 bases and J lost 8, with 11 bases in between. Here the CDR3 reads CASSVEGRREKLFF. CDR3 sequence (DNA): TGTGCCAGCAGCGTAGAAGGGAGGCGCGAAAAACTGTTTTTT.

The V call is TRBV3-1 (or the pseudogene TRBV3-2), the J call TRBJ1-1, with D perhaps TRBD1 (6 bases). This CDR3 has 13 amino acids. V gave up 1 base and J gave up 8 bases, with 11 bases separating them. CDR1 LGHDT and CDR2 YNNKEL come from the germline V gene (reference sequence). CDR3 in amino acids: CASSQADSTEAFF. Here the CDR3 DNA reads TGTGCCAGCAGCCAAGCGGACAGCACCGAAGCTTTCTTT.

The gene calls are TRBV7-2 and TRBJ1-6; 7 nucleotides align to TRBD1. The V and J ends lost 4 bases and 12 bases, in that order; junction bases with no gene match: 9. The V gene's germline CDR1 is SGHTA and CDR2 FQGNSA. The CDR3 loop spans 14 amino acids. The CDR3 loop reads CASSYYGGQIPLHF. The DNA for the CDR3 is TGTGCCAGCAGCTACTACGGGGGACAGATACCCCTCCACTTT.

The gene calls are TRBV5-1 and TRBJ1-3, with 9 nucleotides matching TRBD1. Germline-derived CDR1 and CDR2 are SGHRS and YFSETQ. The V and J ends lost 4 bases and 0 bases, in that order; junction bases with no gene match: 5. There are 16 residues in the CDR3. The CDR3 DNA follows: TGCGCCAGCAGCCCCTGGACAGGGGACTCTGGAAACACCATATATTTT. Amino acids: CASSPWTGDSGNTIYF.

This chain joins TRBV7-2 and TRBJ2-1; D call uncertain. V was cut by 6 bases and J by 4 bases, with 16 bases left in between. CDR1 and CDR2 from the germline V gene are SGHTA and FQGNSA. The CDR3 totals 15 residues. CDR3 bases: TGTGCCAGCAGGTCCCTATTGAGAAGTTACAATGAGCAGTTCTTC. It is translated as CASRSLLRSYNEQFF.

CDR3: CASSVGLAGGGSNEQFF. DNA of the CDR3: TGTGCCAGCAGCGTCGGACTAGCGGGAGGCGGGTCAAATGAGCAGTTCTTC. The J gene is TRBJ2-1, the V gene TRBV9, with 14 nucleotides matching TRBD2. There are 17 residues in the CDR3. With 2 bases clipped from V and 7 bases from J, the junction kept 8 bases outside the gene matches. CDR1 and CDR2 from the germline V gene are SGDLS and YYNGEE. Full variable domain (rest looked up from reference TRBV9 and TRBJ2-1): DSGVTQTPKHLITATGQRVTLRCSPRSGDLSVYWYQQSLDQGLQFLIQYYNGEERAKGNILERFSAQQFPDLHSELNLSSLELGDSALYFCASSVGLAGGGSNEQFFGPGTRLTVL.

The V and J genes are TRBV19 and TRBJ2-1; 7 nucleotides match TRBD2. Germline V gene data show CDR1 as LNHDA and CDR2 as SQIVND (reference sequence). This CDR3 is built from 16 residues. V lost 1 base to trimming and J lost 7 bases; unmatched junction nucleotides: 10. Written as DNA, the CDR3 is TGTGCCAGTAGTATAGTGGGGGGGACCCGGGAGAATGAGCAGTTCTTC. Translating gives CASSIVGGTRENEQFF. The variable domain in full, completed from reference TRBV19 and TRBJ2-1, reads DGGITQSPKYLFRKEGQNVTLSCEQNLNHDAMYWYRQDPGQGLRLIYYSQIVNDFQKGDIAEGYSVSREKKESFPLTVTSAQKNPTAFYLCASSIVGGTRENEQFFGPGTRLTVL.

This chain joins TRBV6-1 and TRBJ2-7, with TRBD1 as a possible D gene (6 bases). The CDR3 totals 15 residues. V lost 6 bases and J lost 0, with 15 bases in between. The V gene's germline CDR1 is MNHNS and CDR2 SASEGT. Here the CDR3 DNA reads TGTGCCAGCAGAACCGGGACAAGGCCCTCCTACGAGCAGTACTTC. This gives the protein CASRTGTRPSYEQYF.

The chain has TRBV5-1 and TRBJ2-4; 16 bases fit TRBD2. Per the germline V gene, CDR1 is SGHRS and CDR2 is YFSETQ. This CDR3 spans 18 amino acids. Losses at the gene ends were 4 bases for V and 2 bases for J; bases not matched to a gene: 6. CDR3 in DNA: TGCGCCAGCAGCCCGGGACTAGCGGGAGGGCCCTCCAAAAACATTCAGTACTTC. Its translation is CASSPGLAGGPSKNIQYF.

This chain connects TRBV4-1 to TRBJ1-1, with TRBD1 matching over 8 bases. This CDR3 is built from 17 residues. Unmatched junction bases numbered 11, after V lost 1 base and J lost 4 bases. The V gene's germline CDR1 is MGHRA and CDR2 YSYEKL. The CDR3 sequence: CASSQGPLTGGFTEAFF. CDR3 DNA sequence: TGCGCCAGCAGCCAAGGACCCCTCACAGGGGGTTTCACTGAAGCTTTCTTT.

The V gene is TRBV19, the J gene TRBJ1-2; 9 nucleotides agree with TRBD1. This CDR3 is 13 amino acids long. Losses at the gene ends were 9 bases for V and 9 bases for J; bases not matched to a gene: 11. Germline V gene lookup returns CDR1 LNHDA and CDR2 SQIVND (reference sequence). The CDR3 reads CASIGGQGRRYTF. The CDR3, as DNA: TGTGCCAGCATAGGGGGACAGGGACGCCGCTACACCTTC.

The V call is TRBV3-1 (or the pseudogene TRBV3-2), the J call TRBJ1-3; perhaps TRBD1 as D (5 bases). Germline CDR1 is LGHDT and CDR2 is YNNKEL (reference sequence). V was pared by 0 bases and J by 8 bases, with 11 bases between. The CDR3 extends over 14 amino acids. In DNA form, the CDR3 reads TGTGCCAGCAGCCAAGATTGGGGGGGAGACACCATATATTTT. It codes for CASSQDWGGDTIYF.

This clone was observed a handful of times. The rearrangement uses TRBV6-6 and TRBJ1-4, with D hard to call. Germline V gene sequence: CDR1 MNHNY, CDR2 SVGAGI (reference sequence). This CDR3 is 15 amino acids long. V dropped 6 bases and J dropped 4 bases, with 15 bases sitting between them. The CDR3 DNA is TGTGCCAGCAGCTCCGGGTTCAAGCTTAATGAAAAACTGTTTTTT. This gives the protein CASSSGFKLNEKLFF.